Listed here are 28 T cell receptor beta chains from one sample, sequenced in a study of response to subunit inactivated influenza vaccine. TCRdb re-called the RT-PCR reads through MiXCR, storing one row per CDR3 protein. The sample carries about 780,000 distinct CDR3 sequences, roughly 18% recorded once. This specimen consisted of PBMCs from blood, obtained roughly 5 days after vaccination. These receptors were taken from a man over 45 who received an inactivated influenza vaccine.

This clonotype was found a few times. DNA of the CDR3: TGCGCCAGCAGCTTAGCGGGAGACGTAGAGCAGTACTTC. Protein product: CASSLAGDVEQYF. This chain connects TRBV5-1 to TRBJ2-7; 8 nucleotides match TRBD2. The CDR3 spans 13 residues. CDR1 is SGHRS, CDR2 YFSETQ, per germline. Trimming took 2 bases from V and 7 from J; bases not matched to a gene: 5.

This clonotype was picked up a small number of times. The CDR3 is CAISEWSGQGANEQFF. The DNA of the CDR3 is TGTGCCATCAGTGAGTGGTCGGGACAGGGGGCTAATGAGCAGTTCTTC. The chain couples TRBV10-3 to TRBJ2-1; TRBD1 matches at 12 bases. There are 16 residues in the CDR3. V dropped 1 base and J dropped 7; count of bases not matched to a gene: 5. Germline CDR1 is ENHRY and CDR2 is SYGVKD.

In this sample, this clonotype turned up a few times. V usage is TRBV27 and J usage is TRBJ2-6, with D hard to call. Germline CDR1 is MNHEY and CDR2 is SMNVEV (reference sequence). This CDR3 spans 16 amino acids. With 5 bases removed from V and 0 bases from J, the gap between germline ends came to 11 bases. The CDR3 region is CASSTPVGSGANVLTF. The CDR3 bases are TGTGCCAGCAGTACCCCCGTGGGCTCTGGGGCCAACGTCCTGACTTTC. Full variable domain (rest looked up from reference TRBV27 and TRBJ2-6): EAQVTQNPRYLITVTGKKLTVTCSQNMNHEYMSWYRQDPGLGLRQIYYSMNVEVTDKGDVPEGYKVSRKEKRNFPLILESPSPNQTSLYFCASSTPVGSGANVLTFGAGSRLTVL.

This clonotype was counted many times. V usage is TRBV5-5 and J usage is TRBJ1-2; the D is unclear. The CDR3 runs to 16 residues. The ends were cut back, 6 bases at V and 4 bases at J, with 22 bases in the middle. Looked up from germline, CDR1 is SGHKS and CDR2 is YYEKEE (reference sequence). The CDR3 sequence: CASIHGSDPAGYGYTF. The CDR3 DNA reads as TGTGCCAGCATACACGGTTCGGACCCAGCAGGCTATGGCTACACCTTC.

This clonotype was counted a few times. V usage is TRBV9 and J usage is TRBJ1-1; D is ambiguous. The germline V gene has CDR1 SGDLS and CDR2 YYNGEE. The CDR3 covers 13 residues. V was shortened by 0 bases and J by 8 bases, with 11 bases between the two germline ends. The CDR3, as DNA: TGTGCCAGCAGCGTAGATGCGAGGTCCGAAGCTTTCTTT. It translates to CASSVDARSEAFF.

This clonotype appeared a few times. J is TRBJ1-5 and V is TRBV20-1, with no clear D. Germline V lookup: CDR1 DFQATT, CDR2 SNEGSKA (reference sequence). The CDR3 loop spans 13 amino acids. Trimming cost V 0 bases and J 6 bases, with 9 bases left between them. This CDR3 is CSAREGNGQPQHF. The CDR3 nucleotides are TGCAGTGCTAGAGAGGGTAATGGTCAGCCCCAGCATTTT.

The V and J genes are TRBV7-2 and TRBJ2-7, with 7 nucleotides matching TRBD1. The CDR3 has 15 residues. V was pared by 3 bases and J by 6 bases, with 11 bases of the junction left unmatched. The V gene's germline CDR1 is SGHTA and CDR2 FQGNSA. The CDR3 bases are TGTGCCAGCAGCTTCACAACAGGGGCGTTCGGCGAGCAGTACTTC. As protein: CASSFTTGAFGEQYF.

This clonotype turned up a few times. CDR3 amino acids: CASFTDTLRAFF. CDR3 DNA: TGTGCCAGCTTCACCGACACCCTGCGAGCTTTCTTT. The chain couples TRBV6-5 to TRBJ1-1; D uncertain. The CDR3 loop spans 12 amino acids. Germline CDR1 is MNHEY and CDR2 is SVGAGI. Trimming shortened V by 8 bases and J by 10 bases, and 17 bases separated the two germline ends.

This clonotype appeared many times. The gene calls are TRBV12-3 or TRBV12-4 and TRBJ2-3; D gene unclear. The CDR3 is 16 residues long. The V gene lost 8 bases and the J gene lost 0 bases, with 18 bases spanning the gap. The CDR3 spells CASPPPVYSSTDTQYF. CDR3 bases: TGTGCCAGCCCCCCTCCTGTCTACTCTAGCACAGATACGCAGTATTTT.

The chain uses TRBV7-2 and TRBJ2-5; TRBD1 or TRBD2 may be the D gene (5 bases each). The CDR3 totals 13 residues. Germline CDR1 is SGHTA and CDR2 is FQGNSA. V shed 3 bases and J shed 5 bases, with 10 bases lying between them. The CDR3 region is CASSFGASETQYF. DNA for the CDR3: TGTGCCAGCAGCTTCGGGGCCTCGGAGACCCAGTACTTC.

The rearrangement joins TRBV3-1 to TRBJ1-5; D gene ambiguous. V lost 3 bases and J 9 bases, leaving 12 bases between the germline ends. From germline, CDR1 is LGHDT and CDR2 YNNKEL (reference sequence). This CDR3 spans 13 amino acids. The CDR3 nucleotides are TGTGCCAGCAGCCAGGCCCCTAGTTTGCCCCAGCATTTT. Amino acids: CASSQAPSLPQHF.

This clonotype has a handful of counts. This chain joins TRBV29-1 and TRBJ2-7; no reliable D call. V lost 2 bases, J lost 6 bases, and 8 bases lay in between. The CDR3 consists of 11 residues. Germline values: CDR1 SQVTM, CDR2 ANQGSEA. CDR3 nucleotide sequence: TGCAGCGTTGAACTGGGTGCCGAGCAGTACTTC. This codes for CSVELGAEQYF.

The chain couples TRBV5-1 to TRBJ2-7, with 10 nucleotides matching TRBD1. The CDR3 has 16 amino acids. V trimming: 0 bases; J trimming: 11 bases; junction bases outside the gene matches: 14. Germline CDR1 and CDR2: SGHRS and YFSETQ. CDR3 coding DNA: TGCGCCAGCAGCTTGGAGGGGACAGGGGCCATCCAGGTCAAGTACTTC. Its translation is CASSLEGTGAIQVKYF. The whole variable domain, filled in from reference TRBV5-1 and TRBJ2-7, reads KAGVTQTPRYLIKTRGQQVTLSCSPISGHRSVSWYQQTPGQGLQFLFEYFSETQRNKGNFPGRFSGRQFSNSRSEMNVSTLELGDSALYLCASSLEGTGAIQVKYFGPGTRLTVT.

This clonotype has more than one count but fewer than ten. V usage is TRBV7-9 and J usage is TRBJ2-2; 12 bases line up with TRBD2. The V and J ends lost 5 bases and 3 bases, in that order; junction bases with no gene match: 7. The germline CDR1 and CDR2 sequences are SEHNR and FQNEAQ (reference sequence). There are 17 residues in the CDR3. As DNA, the CDR3 is TGTGCCAGCAGCCAGACTAGCGGGGGCTATTACACCGGGGAGCTGTTTTTT. Translating it yields CASSQTSGGYYTGELFF.

This clonotype was found a few times. The gene calls are TRBV15 and TRBJ2-1; D is unresolved. V was trimmed by 1 base and J by 0 bases, leaving 10 bases between them. Germline V gene data show CDR1 as LNHNV and CDR2 as YYDKDF (reference sequence). The CDR3 extends over 16 amino acids. The CDR3 region has the DNA TGTGCCACCAGCAGAGCGGCAGGCAGCTCCTACAATGAGCAGTTCTTC. Amino acids: CATSRAAGSSYNEQFF. Full variable domain (missing parts from reference TRBV15 and TRBJ2-1): DAMVIQNPRYQVTQFGKPVTLSCSQTLNHNVMYWYQQKSSQAPKLLFHYYDKDFNNEADTPDNFQSRRPNTSFCFLDIRSPGLGDTAMYLCATSRAAGSSYNEQFFGPGTRLTVL.

This clonotype was seen repeatedly, ten times or more. The chain is built from TRBV12-3 or TRBV12-4 and TRBJ1-1; 8 bases line up with TRBD1. V gave up 4 bases and J gave up 6 bases; unmatched junction bases: 10. CDR3 length: 15 residues. The CDR3 DNA reads TGTGCCAGCAGTTCCGGACAGGGTAGGATCTCTGAAGCTTTCTTT. Translated, it gives CASSSGQGRISEAFF.

This clonotype was seen a handful of times. The chain combines TRBV29-1 with TRBJ2-3; D may be TRBD2 (6 bases). V lost 3 bases to trimming and J lost 2 bases, with 15 bases between them. There are 15 residues in the CDR3. Germline assignment: CDR1 SQVTM and CDR2 ANQGSEA. Written as DNA, the CDR3 is TGCAGCGTTGAGTATCGGGGGAGAATCACAGATACGCAGTATTTT. This gives the protein CSVEYRGRITDTQYF.

V and J are TRBV7-2 and TRBJ1-1; no reliable D call. CDR3 length: 15 residues. Germline V gene sequence: CDR1 SGHTA, CDR2 FQGNSA. Trimming took 1 base from V and 0 from J, leaving 9 bases between them. CDR3 residues: CASSLVAGVNTEAFF. The DNA of the CDR3 is TGTGCCAGCAGCTTAGTAGCAGGTGTGAACACTGAAGCTTTCTTT.

This chain joins TRBV11-2 and TRBJ1-6, with D possibly TRBD1 on 6 matching bases. Trimming shortened V by 4 bases and J by 14 bases, and 12 bases separated the two germline ends. This CDR3 is 12 amino acids long. Germline V lookup: CDR1 SGHAT, CDR2 FQNNGV. The CDR3 DNA is TGTGCCAGCAGCTGGGACAAGTCAGCCCTCCACTTT. Translating gives CASSWDKSALHF.

The genes are TRBV7-9 and TRBJ2-2, with D perhaps TRBD1 (6 bases). From germline, CDR1 is SEHNR and CDR2 FQNEAQ (reference sequence). With 1 base removed from V and 7 bases from J, the gap between germline ends came to 13 bases. The length of the CDR3 is 15 residues. For the CDR3, the DNA is TGTGCCAGCAGCTTAGTAGGGGGTATCGTCGGGGAGCTGTTTTTT. Its protein product is CASSLVGGIVGELFF.

The gene calls are TRBV5-1 and TRBJ2-5; a weak D match, TRBD2 (6 bases). The CDR3 has 14 amino acids. V shed 6 bases and J shed 5 bases, with 17 bases lying between them. CDR1 is SGHRS and CDR2 is YFSETQ in the germline V gene. In DNA, the CDR3 is TGCGCCAGCACCCCGGGGGACGGGGAGGAGACCCAGTACTTC. It is translated as CASTPGDGEETQYF.

The sample holds a few counts of this clonotype. This chain connects TRBV6-2 or TRBV6-3 to TRBJ1-2, with D possibly being TRBD1 (6 bases). V lost 4 bases to trimming and J lost 8 bases, with 17 bases between them. The germline CDR1 and CDR2 sequences are MNHEY and SVGEGT. The CDR3 extends over 14 amino acids. CDR3 sequence: CASSSTGGAGGYTF. DNA for the CDR3: TGTGCCAGCAGTTCAACCGGGGGCGCCGGGGGCTACACCTTC.

This clonotype was counted at least ten times. V usage is TRBV20-1 and J usage is TRBJ1-3; D might be TRBD1 (6 bases). Trimming took off 0 bases at V and 2 bases at J, with 11 bases between the two ends. The CDR3 has 15 residues. Germline V gene data show CDR1 as DFQATT and CDR2 as SNEGSKA (reference sequence). CDR3 sequence: CSARDLQGPGNTIYF. The CDR3, as DNA: TGCAGTGCTAGAGATCTTCAGGGGCCTGGAAACACCATATATTTT.

Only a few counts were recorded for this clonotype. This chain uses TRBV20-1 with TRBJ1-1; a weak D match, TRBD1 (6 bases). The V end lost 6 bases, the J end lost 5 bases, and 16 bases lay between the germline ends. Germline CDR1 is DFQATT and CDR2 is SNEGSKA (reference sequence). There are 13 residues in the CDR3. As DNA, the CDR3 is TGCAGTGCGACCTTTGGACAGAAGACTGAAGCTTTCTTT. Protein sequence: CSATFGQKTEAFF.

V is TRBV7-8 and J is TRBJ1-5; 7 nucleotides align to TRBD1. J lost 7 bases, V lost 4 bases, and 7 bases had no gene match. This CDR3 has 14 amino acids. Germline V lookup: CDR1 SGHVS, CDR2 FQNEAQ. The CDR3 DNA reads TGTGCCAGCAGCTCCCGACAGGACAGGCAGCCCCAGCATTTT. It yields the protein CASSSRQDRQPQHF. The full variable domain, rest sourced from reference TRBV7-8 and TRBJ1-5, is GAGVSQSPRYKVAKRGQDVALRCDPISGHVSLFWYQQALGQGPEFLTYFQNEAQLDKSGLPSDRFFAERPEGSVSTLKIQRTQQEDSAVYLCASSSRQDRQPQHFGDGTRLSIL.

The V call is TRBV24-1, the J call TRBJ1-1; D is ambiguous. The V end was cut by 5 bases, the J end by 5 bases, with 14 bases between. CDR1 is KGHDR and CDR2 is SFDVKD in the germline V gene. This CDR3 is built from 14 residues. This chain's CDR3 is CATSVSASSTEAFF. The CDR3 DNA follows: TGTGCCACCAGTGTCAGCGCCTCGAGTACTGAAGCTTTCTTT.

This clonotype was seen at least ten times. The rearrangement uses TRBV4-3 and TRBJ2-5; D is perhaps TRBD2 (5 bases). This CDR3 has 16 amino acids. Germline lookup yields CDR1 LGHNA and CDR2 YSLEER. Trimming pared 3 bases from V and 2 bases from J, leaving 16 bases between. The CDR3 region is CASSHGRTGKQETQYF. The CDR3 DNA reads TGCGCCAGCAGCCACGGTCGAACCGGGAAACAAGAGACCCAGTACTTC.

A few counts support this clonotype. The V and J genes are TRBV4-3 and TRBJ1-4; no clear D gene. The CDR3 spans 17 residues. The germline V gene encodes CDR1 LGHNA and CDR2 YSLEER. V was pared by 0 bases and J by 0 bases, with 11 bases between. In nucleotides, the CDR3 is TGCGCCAGCAGCCAAGAGTTCAGAATATCAACTAATGAAAAACTGTTTTTT. It encodes CASSQEFRISTNEKLFF.